These T cell receptor beta chains were read from a single sample in a study of OX40 agonist ivuxolimab in advanced cancers. Repertoires were generated with immunoSEQ multiplex PCR, while TCRdb's copy carries only in-frame clones and drops some. The table includes approximately 100,000 clones, about 91% detected once. This specimen consisted of CD4+ or CD8+ T cells sorted from blood, obtained in a trial of the OX40 agonist ivuxolimab. Receptors were obtained from an adult with an advanced solid tumor such as melanoma, head and neck, liver or kidney cancer. The conserved cysteine and the conserved F or W are not part of the CDR3 here. Rows may omit the clone size; those that give it use once, few, many or a size class.

V gene: TRBV7-3; clone size: .; J gene: TRBJ2-3; CDR3 protein: ASSLTTITGSTQY
V gene: TRBV19; clone size: .; J gene: TRBJ1-5; CDR3 protein: ASTPTGSGNQPQH
V gene: TRBV6-5; clone size: .; J gene: TRBJ2-7; CDR3 protein: ASSYTLSRDGGQY
V gene: TRBV7-2; clone size: .; J gene: TRBJ2-7; CDR3 protein: ASSALYEQY
V gene: TRBV5-4; clone size: .; J gene: TRBJ2-3; CDR3 protein: ASSLPGTGTDTQY
V gene: TRBV10-3; clone size: .; J gene: TRBJ1-4; CDR3 protein: AISDRGSNEKLF
V gene: TRBV7-9; clone size: once; J gene: TRBJ2-1; CDR3 protein: ASSPLASSEQF
V gene: TRBV19; clone size: .; J gene: TRBJ1-3; CDR3 protein: ASRVGDRSGNTIY
V gene: TRBV7-2; clone size: .; J gene: TRBJ1-2; CDR3 protein: ASSLSWGRRHGYT
V gene: TRBV27; clone size: few; J gene: TRBJ2-6; CDR3 protein: ASSFRQGLSGANVLT
V gene: TRBV28; clone size: .; J gene: TRBJ2-4; CDR3 protein: AYIRPDSPKNIQY
V gene: TRBV18; clone size: .; J gene: TRBJ2-7; CDR3 protein: ASSREGQVTYEQY
V gene: TRBV6-5; clone size: .; J gene: TRBJ2-5; CDR3 protein: ASSSRANRETQY
V gene: TRBV9; clone size: .; J gene: TRBJ2-2; CDR3 protein: ASSPSRVSSHTGELF
V gene: TRBV28; clone size: .; J gene: TRBJ2-1; CDR3 protein: ASSLLAGQYNEQF
V gene: TRBV4-1; clone size: .; J gene: TRBJ2-7; CDR3 protein: ASSRQAGLAGTPGAYEQY
V gene: TRBV10-3; clone size: .; J gene: TRBJ1-1; CDR3 protein: AISERGENTEAF
V gene: TRBV20-1; clone size: .; J gene: TRBJ2-3; CDR3 protein: SALRGDTQY
V gene: TRBV5-5; clone size: .; J gene: TRBJ1-1; CDR3 protein: ASSSPGGLGDTEAF
V gene: TRBV28; clone size: .; J gene: TRBJ2-7; CDR3 protein: ATSGNSYEQY
V gene: TRBV19; clone size: once; J gene: TRBJ2-7; CDR3 protein: ASSPGQRAGGPDNEQY
V gene: TRBV19; clone size: .; J gene: .; CDR3 protein: ASSAGGGSYEQY
V gene: TRBV6-1; clone size: .; J gene: TRBJ2-3; CDR3 protein: ASSARDRALSTQY
V gene: TRBV7-2; clone size: .; J gene: TRBJ1-1; CDR3 protein: ASSLAPHRGAEAF
V gene: TRBV7-8; clone size: .; J gene: TRBJ2-3; CDR3 protein: ASSLVGRGRADTQY
V gene: TRBV15; clone size: .; J gene: TRBJ1-4; CDR3 protein: ATSRGGAGAEKLF
V gene: TRBV7-3; clone size: .; J gene: TRBJ2-6; CDR3 protein: ASSHPPGQGAAGANVLT
V gene: TRBV19; clone size: few; J gene: TRBJ1-3; CDR3 protein: ASTIEQGTGNTIY
V gene: TRBV7-2; clone size: .; J gene: TRBJ2-7; CDR3 protein: ASSQAEYYEQY
V gene: TRBV6-5; clone size: .; J gene: TRBJ1-4; CDR3 protein: ASSLGGAGNEKLF
V gene: TRBV11-1; clone size: .; J gene: TRBJ2-7; CDR3 protein: ASSSLRGYEQY
V gene: TRBV11-3; clone size: .; J gene: TRBJ2-1; CDR3 protein: ASSRGTSGDSSYNEQF
V gene: TRBV28; clone size: .; J gene: TRBJ2-5; CDR3 protein: ASSLSSTQETQY
V gene: TRBV28; clone size: .; J gene: TRBJ1-2; CDR3 protein: ASSGTGGIYGYT
V gene: TRBV15; clone size: .; J gene: TRBJ2-5; CDR3 protein: ATSRKGLAGETQY
V gene: TRBV7-8; clone size: .; J gene: TRBJ2-7; CDR3 protein: ASSHEGTSAYEQY
V gene: TRBV9; clone size: .; J gene: TRBJ1-1; CDR3 protein: ASSVQSTGTEAF
V gene: TRBV4-1; clone size: .; J gene: TRBJ2-3; CDR3 protein: ASSQGSFPGLAGGLTDTQY
V gene: TRBV7-3; clone size: .; J gene: TRBJ2-1; CDR3 protein: ASSLTSGGEQF
V gene: TRBV5-6; clone size: .; J gene: TRBJ2-1; CDR3 protein: ASRAGTSGRGQF
V gene: TRBV19; clone size: .; J gene: TRBJ2-3; CDR3 protein: ASSIRSGGIGTQY
V gene: TRBV2; clone size: .; J gene: TRBJ1-5; CDR3 protein: ASSYSNQPQH
V gene: TRBV27; clone size: .; J gene: TRBJ2-3; CDR3 protein: ASSKRLNTDTQY
V gene: TRBV6-1; clone size: .; J gene: TRBJ2-1; CDR3 protein: ASSTGQGTYNEQF
V gene: TRBV2; clone size: .; J gene: TRBJ2-2; CDR3 protein: ASSGTGGSTGELF
V gene: TRBV27; clone size: .; J gene: TRBJ2-2; CDR3 protein: ASSLIPNANTGELF
V gene: TRBV6-1; clone size: .; J gene: TRBJ1-1; CDR3 protein: ASSPPTGIGTEAF
V gene: TRBV6-5; clone size: .; J gene: TRBJ2-7; CDR3 protein: ASSFEQGSTYEQY
V gene: TRBV6-1; clone size: .; J gene: TRBJ2-3; CDR3 protein: ASSTSGRYTDTQY
V gene: TRBV27; clone size: .; J gene: TRBJ2-3; CDR3 protein: ASSPYRVTDTQY
V gene: TRBV28; clone size: .; J gene: TRBJ1-1; CDR3 protein: ASSLSGRNTEAF
V gene: TRBV18; clone size: .; J gene: TRBJ1-1; CDR3 protein: ASSPDRDTEAF
V gene: TRBV9; clone size: .; J gene: TRBJ2-2; CDR3 protein: ASSVGGTRELF